Sequencing of this TCR beta chain was carried out in a study of neurological immune-mediated disorders. In Maryland, USA, blood bank volunteers were the healthy controls. Study results and caveats: TCR-beta repertoires seemed private in all groups, with no expanded CDR3 amino acid sequences shared. Healthy controls had more TCR clonal expansion than multiple sclerosis, which showed the least, whereas HTLV-1-associated myelopathy showed the most.

Synthesis of cDNA used 5'RACE (with 10-nucleotide random UMIs). TCRdb re-derived calls from the 5' RACE reads in MiXCR, one entry per CDR3 protein. The sample consists of around 50,000 distinct CDR3 sequences, 16% of them appearing once. This clonotype was seen ten or more times. Antigen specificity is unknown. This CDR3 region has 12 residues. Per germline, CDR1 WNHNN and CDR2 SYGVQD (reference sequence). V lost 8 bases, J lost 0 bases, and 4 bases lay in between. Sequenced input: PBMCs. This TCR derives from a man aged 55 to 70 in good health. The rearrangement uses TRBV10-1 and TRBJ2-2, with D unresolved. CDR3: CASLANTGELFF. The DNA of the CDR3 is TGCGCCAGCCTAGCGAACACCGGGGAGCTGTTTTTT.